Below, one T cell receptor (beta chain) is given with its context. This clone was seen only a few times. The specificity of this receptor is unknown. Base-call qualities are not available, and no considerably larger clone is one nucleotide away. TCR beta libraries were generated from genomic DNA with the immunoSEQ kit, following the manufacturer's recommendations. For library preparation, a first multiplex PCR was performed with proprietary primers, followed by a second PCR in which unique barcodes were added, and bead cleanups were performed after each round. Each sample batch included a kit-provided positive control reaction and a negative control reaction. The final libraries were assessed on an Agilent 4200 TapeStation D1000 ScreenTape, pooled by volume, and quantified by qPCR. Sequencing was performed on an Illumina NextSeq500 using a MidOutput 150-cycle cartridge, with 156 Read1 cycles, 15 Index1 cycles, and the kit custom primers. The pooled library was loaded at around 1 pM with approximately 20% PhiX control spiked in. Processing in the source paper ran as follows. Vendor-processed data were analyzed in R, and a clonotype was defined as all T cells sharing the same CDR3 nucleotide sequence. In the clone abundance analyses, frequencies were normalized to the 10,000 most abundant clones in each sample. Before analysis, public T cell clones were removed, and these numbered fewer than six per sample on average. Tumor-enriched clonotypes and baseline blood-enriched clonotypes were defined as those with an abundance difference of at least 32-fold between compartments. A beta-binomial differential abundance model was used to identify clonotypes that expanded or contracted between blood time points. The Baroni-Urbani and Buser coefficient was used to measure tumor-blood repertoire similarity, and groups were compared with two-tailed Wilcoxon tests in R. Held by TCRdb, this immuneACCESS table contains in-frame sequences only and omits some clones. Under half of the omission traces to an unresolved V gene where checked; the cause of the rest is unknown. That table furnishes V, J and clone size, whereas the DNA furnished D and trimming. This sample has 150,000 or so clones in its table, and around 90% of those were observed once. The ten largest clonotypes hold about 4% of the sample.

Sample time point, as interpreted from the label and publication: baseline pretreatment blood. The treatment or condition label on this specimen signifies: 15 Gy SBRT to primary tumor, nephrectomy 4 weeks later. To follow tumor-enriched clonotypes, peripheral blood was collected serially from radiation-treated patients at baseline and again at 2 weeks and 4 weeks after SBRT. All patients had renal cell carcinoma with clear cell pathology. Genomic DNA for TCR sequencing was prepared using the QIAamp DNA Blood Mini Kit (Qiagen). Samples were included in the analyses only if all quality control checks were passed. The CDR3 starts with the cysteine, ends with the phenylalanine, and has 15 residues. Only the CDR3 part of the read is kept: 45 bases, read in frame from the first base. Trimming at the junction amounts to 5 bases on V and 1 base on J, and the germline ends lie 12 bases apart. The germline V gene gives CDR1 as MGHRA and CDR2 as YSYEKL.

The sample comes from a study of radiation and T cells in renal cell carcinoma (dated by TCRdb to the early 2020s). Broadly, across the study: Samples were obtained from a clinical trial, in which 15 Gy stereotactic body radiation therapy was delivered to primary renal cell carcinomas and nephrectomy was performed 4 weeks later. In total, roughly 53 samples underwent TCR beta sequencing: around 25 tumors plus 27 peripheral blood samples. Across all 50 or so samples, 4,016,671 unique CDR3 nucleotide sequences, encoding around 2.4 million unique CDR3 amino acid sequences, were identified.

The full study reports these points: Dynamics of the blood repertoire were not tracked past 4 weeks after treatment. In blood, the top tumor clonotypes increased from baseline to 2 weeks after radiation and then shrank by 4 weeks, which suggests a temporary expansion of tumor-resident clones. With a single-armed trial design, the study had no way to address how radiation dose or scheduling affects the TCR repertoire. Because pretreatment tumor biopsies were not available, the study could not determine whether clonotypes were already present within the tumor at baseline.

The sequences come from blood, collected from a patient whose treatment included radiotherapy and nephrectomy. The receptor chain draws on TRBV4-1 and TRBJ1-3, with TRBD1 tentatively as D gene (5 bases match). The clonotype comes from a woman aged 70 to 79 with renal cell carcinoma. The CDR3 protein sequence reads: CASSSQGQSGNTIYF. The DNA sequence follows: TGCGCCAGCAGCTCCCAGGGCCAGTCTGGAAACACCATATATTTT.